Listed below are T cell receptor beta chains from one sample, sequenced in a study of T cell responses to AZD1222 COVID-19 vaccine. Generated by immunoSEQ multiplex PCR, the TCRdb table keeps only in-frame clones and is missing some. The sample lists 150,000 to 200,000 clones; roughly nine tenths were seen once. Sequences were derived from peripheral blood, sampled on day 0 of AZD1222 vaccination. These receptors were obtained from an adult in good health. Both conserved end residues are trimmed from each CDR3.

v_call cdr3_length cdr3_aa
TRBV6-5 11 ASRQGSLGGYT
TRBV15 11 ATSRGGNQPQH
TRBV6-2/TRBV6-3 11 ASSPGQTHGYT
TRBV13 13 ASSLGTSGPYEQY
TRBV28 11 ASSPTPGSEAF
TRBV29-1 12 SVGAGGENYGYT
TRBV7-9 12 ASSRGFAGSPLH
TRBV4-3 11 ASSHPGTGGYT
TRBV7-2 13 ASSLGTVGHYGYT
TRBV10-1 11 ASSGQGGQPQH
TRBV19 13 ASSTSAQGNQPQH
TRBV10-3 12 AISGSRENTEAF
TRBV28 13 ASRTRLAGTAEQY
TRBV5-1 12 ASSLGVTNSPLH
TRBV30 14 AWSEGSGGAADTQY
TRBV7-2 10 ASSPTGETQY
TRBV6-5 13 ASSYRAVAKNIQY
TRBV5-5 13 ASSSSGGQGEKLF
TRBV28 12 ASSSPGPNTEAF